The present T cell receptor (beta chain) was sequenced within a study of CD8 T cells in Susac syndrome. This clonotype was found once. RNA in amounts of roughly 0.45 to 1 ug was reverse transcribed with random hexamers. Amplification of TCR beta CDR3 by immunoSEQ multiplex PCR spanned 54 Vbeta and 13 Jbeta. TCRdb used MiXCR to reprocess the immunoSEQ multiplex PCR reads, holding one entry per CDR3 protein. Altogether some 200,000 distinct CDR3 sequences are present, roughly 90% being singletons, with the ten largest covering around 0.13%. V lost 4 bases, J lost 4 bases, and 6 bases stayed unmatched. Germline CDR1 MNHEY, CDR2 SMNVEV (reference sequence). The CDR3 spans 14 residues.

J is TRBJ1-1 and V is TRBV27; 7 bases agree with TRBD1. This TCR was sampled from a human donor with multiple sclerosis. Sequenced material: CD8+ T cells from PBMCs. The CDR3 DNA follows: TGTGCCAGCAGTTCAGGGGGTGGAGTCACTGAAGCTTTCTTT. Its translation: CASSSGGGVTEAFF.